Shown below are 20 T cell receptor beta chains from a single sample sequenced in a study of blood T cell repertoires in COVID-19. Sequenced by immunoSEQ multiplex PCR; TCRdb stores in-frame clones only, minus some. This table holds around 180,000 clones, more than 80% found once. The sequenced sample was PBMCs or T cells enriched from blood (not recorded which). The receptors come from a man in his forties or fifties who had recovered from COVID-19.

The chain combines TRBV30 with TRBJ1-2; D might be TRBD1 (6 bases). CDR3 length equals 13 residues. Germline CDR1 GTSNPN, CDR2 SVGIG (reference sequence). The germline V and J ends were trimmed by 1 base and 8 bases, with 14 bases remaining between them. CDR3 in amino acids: CAWSAGQIGGYTF. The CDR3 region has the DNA TGTGCCTGGAGTGCCGGACAGATTGGGGGCTACACCTTC.

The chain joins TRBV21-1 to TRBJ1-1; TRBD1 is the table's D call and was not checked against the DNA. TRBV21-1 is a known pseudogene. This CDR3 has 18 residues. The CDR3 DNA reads TGTGCCAGCAGCAAAAAATCTGGGTCAGGGGCGAGGAACACTGAAGCTTTCTTT. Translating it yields CASSKKSGSGARNTEAFF.

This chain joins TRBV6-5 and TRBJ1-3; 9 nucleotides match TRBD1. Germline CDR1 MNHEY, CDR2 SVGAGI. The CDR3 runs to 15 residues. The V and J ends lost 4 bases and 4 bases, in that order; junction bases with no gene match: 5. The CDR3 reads CASSLQGALGNTIYF. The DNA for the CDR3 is TGTGCCAGCAGTTTACAGGGGGCGCTGGGAAACACCATATATTTT.

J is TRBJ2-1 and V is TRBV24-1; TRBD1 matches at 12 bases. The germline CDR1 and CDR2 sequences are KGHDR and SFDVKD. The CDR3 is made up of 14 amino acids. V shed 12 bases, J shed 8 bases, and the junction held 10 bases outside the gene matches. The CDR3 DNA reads TGTGCCGCATCCGGGACAGGGGGCATGGATGAGCAGTTCTTC. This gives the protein CAASGTGGMDEQFF.

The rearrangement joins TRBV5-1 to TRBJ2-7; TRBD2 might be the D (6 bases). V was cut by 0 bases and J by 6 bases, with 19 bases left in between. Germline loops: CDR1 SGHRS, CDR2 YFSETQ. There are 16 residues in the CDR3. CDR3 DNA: TGCGCCAGCAGCTTGGCCCGCGGACGCGGGGCTGGCGAGCAGTACTTC. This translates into CASSLARGRGAGEQYF.

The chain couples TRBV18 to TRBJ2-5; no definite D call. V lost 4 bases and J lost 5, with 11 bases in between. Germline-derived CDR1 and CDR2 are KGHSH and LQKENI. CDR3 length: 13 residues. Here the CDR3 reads CASSRGPQETQYF. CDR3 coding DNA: TGTGCCAGCTCACGTGGGCCTCAGGAGACCCAGTACTTC.

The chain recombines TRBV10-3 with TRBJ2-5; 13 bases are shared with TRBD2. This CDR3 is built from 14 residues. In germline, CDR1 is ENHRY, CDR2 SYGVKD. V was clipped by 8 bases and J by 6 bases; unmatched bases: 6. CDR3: CAIGTSGGAKTQYF. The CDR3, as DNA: TGTGCCATCGGTACTAGCGGGGGGGCCAAGACCCAGTACTTC.

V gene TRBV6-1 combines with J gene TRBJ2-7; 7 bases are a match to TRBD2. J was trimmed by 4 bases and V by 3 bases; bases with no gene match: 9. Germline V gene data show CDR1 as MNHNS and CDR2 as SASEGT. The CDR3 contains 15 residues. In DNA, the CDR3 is TGTGCCAGCAGTGACCCCCCTGGGGGGGGATACGAGCAGTACTTC. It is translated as CASSDPPGGGYEQYF.

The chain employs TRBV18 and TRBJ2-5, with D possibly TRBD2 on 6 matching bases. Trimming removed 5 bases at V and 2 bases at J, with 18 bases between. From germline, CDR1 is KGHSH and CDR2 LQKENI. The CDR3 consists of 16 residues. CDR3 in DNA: TGTGCCAGCTCATCCAGACCTGGAGGGGCACAAGAGACCCAGTACTTC. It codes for CASSSRPGGAQETQYF.

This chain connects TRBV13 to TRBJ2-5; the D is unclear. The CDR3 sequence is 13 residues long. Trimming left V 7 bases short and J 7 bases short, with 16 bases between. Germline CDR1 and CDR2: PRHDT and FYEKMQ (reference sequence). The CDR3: CASTRSPRWTQYF. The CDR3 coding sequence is TGTGCCAGCACACGTTCCCCCCGGTGGACCCAGTACTTC.

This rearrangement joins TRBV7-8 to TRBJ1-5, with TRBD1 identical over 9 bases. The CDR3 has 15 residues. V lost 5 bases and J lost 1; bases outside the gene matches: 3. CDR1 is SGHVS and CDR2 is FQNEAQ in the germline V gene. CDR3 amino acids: CASSRDRGSNQPQHF. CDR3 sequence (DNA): TGTGCCAGCAGCCGAGACAGGGGGAGCAATCAGCCCCAGCATTTT.

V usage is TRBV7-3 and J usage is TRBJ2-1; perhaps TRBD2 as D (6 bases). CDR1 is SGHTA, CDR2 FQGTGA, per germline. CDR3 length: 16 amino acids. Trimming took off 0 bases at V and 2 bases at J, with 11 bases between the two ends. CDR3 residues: CASSLTAGMTYNEQFF. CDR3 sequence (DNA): TGTGCCAGCAGCTTAACGGCGGGGATGACCTACAATGAGCAGTTCTTC.

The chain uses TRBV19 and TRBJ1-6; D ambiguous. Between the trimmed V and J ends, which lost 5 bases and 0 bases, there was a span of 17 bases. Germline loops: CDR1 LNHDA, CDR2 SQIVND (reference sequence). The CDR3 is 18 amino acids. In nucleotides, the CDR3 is TGTGCCAGTAGTCTCGCCCTCCGTGCGAGCTCCTATAATTCACCCCTCCACTTT. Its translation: CASSLALRASSYNSPLHF.

CDR3 region: CSVEGQGRGDTQYF. CDR3 DNA sequence: TGCAGCGTTGAGGGACAGGGAAGGGGAGATACGCAGTATTTT. The chain has TRBV29-1 and TRBJ2-3; 9 bases fit TRBD1. From germline, CDR1 is SQVTM and CDR2 ANQGSEA. Trimming took 3 bases from V and 5 from J; bases not matched to a gene: 6. The CDR3 runs 14 residues.

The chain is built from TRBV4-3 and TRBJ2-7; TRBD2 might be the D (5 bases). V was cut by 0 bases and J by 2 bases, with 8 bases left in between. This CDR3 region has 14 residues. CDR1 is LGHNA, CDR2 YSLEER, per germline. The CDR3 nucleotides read TGCGCCAGCAGCCAAGATCGCGGGCCCTACGAGCAGTACTTC. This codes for CASSQDRGPYEQYF.

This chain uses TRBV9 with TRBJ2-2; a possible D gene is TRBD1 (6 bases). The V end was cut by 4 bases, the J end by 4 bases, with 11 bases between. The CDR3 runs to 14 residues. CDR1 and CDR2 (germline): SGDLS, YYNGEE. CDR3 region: CASSLRQATGELFF. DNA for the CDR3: TGTGCCAGCAGCCTCCGACAGGCCACCGGGGAGCTGTTTTTT.

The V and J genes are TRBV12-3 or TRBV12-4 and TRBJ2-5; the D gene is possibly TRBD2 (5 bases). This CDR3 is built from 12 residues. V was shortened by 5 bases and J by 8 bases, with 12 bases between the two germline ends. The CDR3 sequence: CASSLRTGTQYF. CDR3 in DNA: TGTGCCAGCAGTCTCCGGACGGGAACCCAGTACTTC.

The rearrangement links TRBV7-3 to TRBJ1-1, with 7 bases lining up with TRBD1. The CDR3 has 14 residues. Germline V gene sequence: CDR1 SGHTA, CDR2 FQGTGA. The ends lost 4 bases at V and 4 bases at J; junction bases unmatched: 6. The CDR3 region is CASSSTGWVTEAFF. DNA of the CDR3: TGTGCCAGCAGCTCGACAGGGTGGGTCACTGAAGCTTTCTTT.

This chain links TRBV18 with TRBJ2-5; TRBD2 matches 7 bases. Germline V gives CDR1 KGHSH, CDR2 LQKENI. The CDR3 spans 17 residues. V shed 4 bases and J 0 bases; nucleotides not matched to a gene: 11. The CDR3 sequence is CASSRVPPGTNQETQYF. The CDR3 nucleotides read TGTGCCAGCTCACGGGTACCCCCAGGGACTAACCAAGAGACCCAGTACTTC.

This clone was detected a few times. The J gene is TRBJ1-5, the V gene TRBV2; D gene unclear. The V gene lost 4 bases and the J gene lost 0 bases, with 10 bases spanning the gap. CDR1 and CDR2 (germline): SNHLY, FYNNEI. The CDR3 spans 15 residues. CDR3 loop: CASSGYGYSNQPQHF. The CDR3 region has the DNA TGTGCCAGCAGTGGTTACGGTTATAGCAATCAGCCCCAGCATTTT. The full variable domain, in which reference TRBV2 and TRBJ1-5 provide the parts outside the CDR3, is EPEVTQTPSHQVTQMGQEVILRCVPISNHLYFYWYRQILGQKVEFLVSFYNNEISEKSEIFDDQFSVERPDGSNFTLKIRSTKLEDSAMYFCASSGYGYSNQPQHFGDGTRLSIL.